The rows below give T cell receptor beta chains drawn from one sample of a study of cytomegalovirus exposure and HLA in healthy donors. Sequencing used immunoSEQ multiplex PCR; TCRdb keeps in-frame clones, though not all of them. Of around 150,000 clones listed, about 80% were seen once; the top ten hold 8.5% to 10%. What was sequenced was PBMCs. These receptors were obtained from a young man in good health and CMV-seropositive. Both conserved end residues are part of each CDR3. The order of the fields is J gene, V gene, D gene, clone size, CDR3 protein, CDR3 DNA. The D gene is left open where the match is weak. Clone size, where shown, is once, few, many, or a class for clones that have expanded.

>TRBJ2-1|TRBV27|TRBD2|-
CASSTPMGGYNEQFF
TGTGCCAGCAGTACCCCAATGGGAGGGTACAATGAGCAGTTCTTC
>TRBJ2-5|TRBV19|TRBD2|few
CASSFTGGQETQYF
TGTGCCAGTAGCTTTACGGGAGGACAAGAGACCCAGTACTTC
>TRBJ1-6|TRBV18|-|-
CASSPAPPNSPLHF
TGTGCCAGCTCACCGGCCCCCCCTAATTCACCCCTCCACTTT
>TRBJ1-2|TRBV2|-|-
CAGGRGIVLRGYTF
TGTGCCGGGGGGAGGGGGATCGTACTTCGGGGCTACACCTTC
>TRBJ1-5|TRBV2|TRBD1|-
CASNKDRGFQPQHF
TGTGCCAGCAATAAGGACAGGGGTTTTCAGCCCCAGCATTTT
>TRBJ2-7|TRBV28|-|-
CASSLEGRGSSSSYEQYF
TGTGCCAGCAGTTTAGAGGGCAGGGGATCCTCAAGCTCCTACGAGCAGTACTTC
>TRBJ2-3|TRBV27|-|once
CASSPRGTFTDTQYF
TGTGCCAGCAGCCCTAGGGGTACGTTCACAGATACGCAGTATTTT
>TRBJ1-5|TRBV11-2|TRBD1|-
CASSAETGAYSNQPQHF
TGTGCCAGCAGCGCCGAGACAGGGGCCTATAGCAATCAGCCCCAGCATTTT
>TRBJ1-1|TRBV11-2|-|few
CASSLYARVNTEAFF
TGTGCCAGCAGCTTATACGCCAGGGTGAACACTGAAGCTTTCTTT
>TRBJ2-2|TRBV19|TRBD2|-
CATRARGDTGELFF
TGTGCCACCAGGGCGCGGGGGGACACCGGGGAGCTGTTTTTT
>TRBJ2-7|TRBV14|TRBD2|-
CASSQDSGSWYEQYF
TGTGCCAGCAGCCAAGATAGCGGGAGTTGGTACGAGCAGTACTTC
>TRBJ1-5|TRBV4-3|-|-
CASSQGGALINQPQHF
TGCGCCAGCAGCCAAGGCGGAGCTTTAATTAATCAGCCCCAGCATTTT
>TRBJ2-7|TRBV9|-|-
CASSEEGAPTYEQYF
TGTGCCAGCAGTGAAGAAGGGGCGCCCACCTACGAGCAGTACTTC
>TRBJ2-3|TRBV4-3|TRBD2|-
CASSSRKFLGLADTDTQYF
TGCGCCAGCAGCTCAAGAAAATTTTTGGGACTAGCGGATACAGATACGCAGTATTTT
>TRBJ2-1|TRBV30|-|few
CAWSVPGLNFNNEQFF
TGTGCCTGGAGTGTACCAGGGCTAAACTTCAACAATGAGCAGTTCTTC
>TRBJ2-1|TRBV7-2|TRBD2|-
CASSLTSGMSSYNEQFF
TGTGCCAGCAGCTTAACTAGCGGGATGAGCTCCTACAATGAGCAGTTCTTC
>TRBJ2-7|TRBV10-3|TRBD1|-
CAIKTGGSRDEQYF
TGTGCCATCAAGACAGGGGGTAGCCGAGACGAGCAGTACTTC
>TRBJ1-1|TRBV25-1|TRBD1|-
CASSEQGAVTEAFF
TGTGCCAGCAGTGAGCAGGGGGCGGTCACTGAAGCTTTCTTT
>TRBJ2-1|TRBV13|-|-
CASSLSGDRHNEQFF
TGTGCCAGCAGCTTATCCGGGGATAGACACAATGAGCAGTTCTTC
>TRBJ1-2|TRBV19|-|-
CASSPFAEAMGGYTF
TGTGCCAGTAGTCCGTTTGCGGAGGCCATGGGAGGCTACACCTTC
>TRBJ2-5|TRBV29-1|TRBD1|few
CSVEDTGQGIVTQYF
TGCAGCGTTGAAGACACGGGACAGGGGATTGTGACCCAGTACTTC
>TRBJ1-6|TRBV7-9|TRBD1|-
CASSSAGGRNNSPLHF
TGTGCCAGCAGTTCGGCAGGGGGACGGAATAATTCACCCCTCCACTTT
>TRBJ1-1|TRBV13|-|-
CASSYRVFRDTEAFF
TGTGCCAGCAGCTACAGGGTGTTCAGGGACACTGAAGCTTTCTTT
>TRBJ2-3|TRBV7-2|TRBD2|-
CASSLARLAGVVTDTQYF
TGTGCCAGCAGCTTAGCAAGGCTAGCGGGGGTTGTCACAGATACGCAGTATTTT
>TRBJ2-5|TRBV5-4|TRBD1|-
CASRGQKQETQYF
TGTGCCAGCAGGGGACAGAAACAAGAGACCCAGTACTTC
>TRBJ1-1|TRBV11-1|-|few
CASSFDTYEAFF
TGTGCCAGCAGCTTTGACACCTATGAAGCTTTCTTT
>TRBJ1-2|TRBV7-2|-|-
CASSPRQGSGYTF
TGTGCCAGCAGCCCACGTCAGGGCTCTGGCTACACCTTC
>TRBJ1-2|TRBV5-1|-|-
CASSLATYGGYGYTF
TGCGCCAGCAGCTTGGCGACCTATGGAGGCTATGGCTACACCTTC
>TRBJ2-4|TRBV27|-|-
CASSPTDRVDNIQYF
TGTGCCAGCAGTCCTACGGACAGAGTAGATAACATTCAGTACTTC
>TRBJ1-6|TRBV19|TRBD1|-
CASSMGTGNSPLHF
TGTGCCAGTAGTATGGGGACAGGCAATTCACCCCTCCACTTT
>TRBJ1-1|TRBV2|-|-
CASSLDGDTEAFF
TGTGCCAGCAGTTTGGACGGGGACACTGAAGCTTTCTTT
>TRBJ1-2|TRBV7-3|-|once
CASSLGGTPGDGYTF
TGTGCCAGCAGCTTAGGTGGGACACCAGGGGATGGCTACACCTTC
>TRBJ2-1|TRBV5-4|TRBD2|-
CASSGTSGRTYNEQFF
TGTGCCAGCAGCGGTACTAGCGGGAGAACCTACAATGAGCAGTTCTTC
>TRBJ2-7|TRBV7-9|-|-
CSSSLGGDEQYF
TGTTCCAGCAGCTTAGGGGGAGACGAGCAGTACTTC
>TRBJ1-3|TRBV6-5|-|-
CASIDGAGGNTIYF
TGTGCCAGCATCGACGGGGCGGGGGGGAACACCATATATTTT
>TRBJ1-1|TRBV6-5|-|-
CASSRDTEAFF
TGTGCCAGCAGCCGGGACACTGAAGCTTTCTTT
>TRBJ2-7|TRBV7-3|TRBD2|-
CASSLNGGGAYEQYF
TGTGCCAGCAGCTTAAATGGCGGGGGGGCTTACGAGCAGTACTTC
>TRBJ1-2|TRBV18|-|-
CASSVVGGLSNYGYTF
TGTGCCAGCTCAGTCGTCGGTGGGCTTAGTAACTATGGCTACACCTTC
>TRBJ1-1|TRBV25-1|-|-
CASSNLQGTEAFF
TGTGCCAGCTCAAACCTCCAGGGCACTGAAGCTTTCTTT
>TRBJ2-2|TRBV10-3|-|-
CAISESRGAGGELFF
TGTGCCATCAGTGAGTCTCGCGGGGCCGGCGGGGAGCTGTTTTTT
>TRBJ2-5|TRBV7-2|-|-
CASSFYQGAETQYF
TGTGCCAGCAGCTTCTATCAAGGGGCAGAGACCCAGTACTTC
>TRBJ2-7|TRBV6-5|-|-
CASRLTPFSYEQYF
TGTGCCAGCAGACTAACACCGTTCTCCTACGAGCAGTACTTC